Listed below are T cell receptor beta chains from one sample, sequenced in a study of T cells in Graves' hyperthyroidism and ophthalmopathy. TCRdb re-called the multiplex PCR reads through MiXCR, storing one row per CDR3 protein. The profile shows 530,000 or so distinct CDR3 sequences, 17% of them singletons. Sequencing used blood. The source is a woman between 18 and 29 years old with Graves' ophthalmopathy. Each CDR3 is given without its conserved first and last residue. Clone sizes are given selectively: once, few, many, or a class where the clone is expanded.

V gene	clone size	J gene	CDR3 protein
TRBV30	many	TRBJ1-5	AWPLTVNQPQH
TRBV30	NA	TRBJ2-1	AWSDGVNNNEQF
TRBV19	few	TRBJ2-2	ASSTITNTGELF
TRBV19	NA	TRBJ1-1	ASSMQVENTEAF
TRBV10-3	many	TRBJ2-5	AISEPGTGGLETQY
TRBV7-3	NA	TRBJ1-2	ASSGTGSYGYT
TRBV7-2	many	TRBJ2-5	ASSLNLAGNQETQY
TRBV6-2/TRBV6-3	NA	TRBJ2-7	ASRAGTSLNEQY
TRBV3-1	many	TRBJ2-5	ASSQRPGLASRETQY
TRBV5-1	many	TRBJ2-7	ASSLLAGGDYEQY
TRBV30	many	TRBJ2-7	AWSTFGTSGGYEQY
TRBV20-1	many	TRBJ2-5	SARKLDFGETQY
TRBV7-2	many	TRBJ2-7	ASRSALGYEQY
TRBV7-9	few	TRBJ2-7	ASSLQQGAEQY
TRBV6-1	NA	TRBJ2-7	ASSETVGTPYEQY
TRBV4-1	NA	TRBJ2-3	ASSQADYSGTSYTDTQY
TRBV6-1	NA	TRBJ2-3	ASSARGGSTDTQY
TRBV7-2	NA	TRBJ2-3	ASSTTGGETDTQY
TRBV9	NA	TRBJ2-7	ASSGENGEEEQY
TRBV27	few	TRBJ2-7	ASSLRDGSYEQY
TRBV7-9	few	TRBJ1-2	ASSLAVRNYGYT
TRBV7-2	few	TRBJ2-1	ASSLAGGGEQF
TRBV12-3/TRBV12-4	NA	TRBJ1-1	ASSLRGQGGEAF
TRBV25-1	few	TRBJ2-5	ASSDHDRAQETQY
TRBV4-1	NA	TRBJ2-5	ASSQVEVETQY
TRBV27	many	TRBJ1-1	ASKLDRQAETEAF
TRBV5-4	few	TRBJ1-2	ASSLNYGYT
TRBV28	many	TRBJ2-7	ASSYIEYEQY
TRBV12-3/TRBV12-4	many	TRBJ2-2	ASSTDRVTGELF
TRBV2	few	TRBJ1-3	ASNRESGNTIY
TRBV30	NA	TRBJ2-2	AWSGQGATGELF
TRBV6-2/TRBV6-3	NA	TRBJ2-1	ASTLKGAYNEQF
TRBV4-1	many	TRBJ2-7	ASSLHSLAGGTYEQY
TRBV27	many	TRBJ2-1	ASRPRSGAYEQF
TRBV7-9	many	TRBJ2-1	ASSLTSLGQF
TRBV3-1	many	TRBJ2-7	ASSPGGVSYEQY
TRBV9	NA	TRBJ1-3	ASSSAPPGNTIY
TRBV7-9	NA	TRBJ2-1	ASTNHGNEQF
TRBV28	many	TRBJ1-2	ASSSPRTGGEGYT
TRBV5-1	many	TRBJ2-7	ASSLDSAYEQY
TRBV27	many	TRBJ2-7	ASSLSAHPYEQY
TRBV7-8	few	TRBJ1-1	ASSLEIGAVVTEAF
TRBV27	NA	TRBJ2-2	ASSLAGTSTGELF
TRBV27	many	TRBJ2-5	ASSLYLGRETQY
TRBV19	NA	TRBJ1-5	ASREDRRRNQPQH
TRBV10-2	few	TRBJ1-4	ASSVGEREKLF
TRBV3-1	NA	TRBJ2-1	ASSQDLGRGGPYNEQF
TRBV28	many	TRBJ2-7	ASSLPQGAGEQY
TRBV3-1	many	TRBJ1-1	ASSQGVGRAF
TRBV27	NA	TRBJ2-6	ASSYQGLRSGANVLT
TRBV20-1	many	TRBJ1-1	SASSGTRAF
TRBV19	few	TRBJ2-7	ASSMGGSSYEQY
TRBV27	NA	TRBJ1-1	ASSFLSGGGGMNTEAF
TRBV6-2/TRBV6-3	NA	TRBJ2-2	ASSGIGTFNTGELF
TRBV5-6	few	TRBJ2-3	ASSPSGGRFTDTQY
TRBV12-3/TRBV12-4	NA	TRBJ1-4	ASSRAGGDEKLF
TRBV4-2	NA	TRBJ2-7	ASSQSTGRYYEQY
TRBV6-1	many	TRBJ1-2	ASSEAPGTGSGGYT
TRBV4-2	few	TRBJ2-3	ASSQEGGHTDTQY